This is a list of T cell receptor beta chains from one sample in a study of blood T cell repertoires in COVID-19. Here immunoSEQ multiplex PCR was the method, and the copy in TCRdb shows in-frame clones only, minus some. The data show approximately 450,000 clones, 80% to 90% seen once. The sequenced material came from PBMCs or T cells enriched from blood (not recorded which). The receptors were sampled from a man in his thirties or forties who had recovered from COVID-19. Each CDR3 is given with its conserved first and last residue. The D gene is left open where the match is weak. Only some rows state a clone size, as once, few, many or a class for expanded clones.

>TRBJ2-6|-|-|TRBV7-9
CASSLDRSGANVLTF
TGTGCCAGCAGCTTAGACCGAAGCGGGGCCAACGTCCTGACTTTC
>TRBJ2-7|-|TRBD2|TRBV5-1
CASSPGLAGVAEQYF
TGCGCCAGCAGCCCCGGACTAGCGGGAGTTGCCGAGCAGTACTTC
>TRBJ2-1|once|-|TRBV5-1
CASSSQGGYNEQFF
TGCGCCAGCAGCTCTCAGGGGGGCTACAATGAGCAGTTCTTC
>TRBJ2-2|-|-|TRBV9
CASSPSGRNTGELFF
TGTGCCAGCAGCCCCAGCGGTCGAAACACCGGGGAGCTGTTTTTT
>TRBJ2-5|-|-|TRBV12-3/TRBV12-4
CASSVQETQYF
TGTGCCAGCAGCGTCCAAGAGACCCAGTACTTC
>TRBJ2-3|-|TRBD2|TRBV3-1/TRBV3-2
CASSPQGCGSCTDTQYF
TGTGCCAGCAGCCCCCAAGGGTGCGGGAGTTGCACAGATACGCAGTATTTT
>TRBJ2-7|-|TRBD2|TRBV7-6
CASSSASGTTPYEQYF
TGTGCCAGCAGCTCCGCCTCCGGGACTACTCCCTACGAGCAGTACTTC
>TRBJ2-7|-|TRBD2|TRBV5-1
CASSLGSGIAYEQYF
TGCGCCAGCAGCTTGGGTAGCGGGATCGCCTACGAGCAGTACTTC
>TRBJ1-3|-|-|TRBV30
CAWSVRRGGNGNTIYF
TGTGCCTGGAGTGTACGGCGGGGGGGGAATGGAAACACCATATATTTT
>TRBJ2-3|-|TRBD2|TRBV5-1
CASSSGTSVSTDTQYF
TGCGCCAGCAGCTCCGGGACTAGCGTTAGCACAGATACGCAGTATTTT
>TRBJ2-5|-|-|TRBV6-5
CASSYSNSGARETQYF
TGTGCCAGCAGTTACTCGAATTCAGGGGCTCGGGAGACCCAGTACTTC
>TRBJ1-5|-|-|TRBV24-1
CATSDLHGQPQHF
TGTGCCACCAGTGATTTGCATGGCCAGCCCCAGCATTTT
>TRBJ1-2|-|TRBD1|TRBV27
CASSLVRDRAYGYTF
TGTGCCAGCAGTTTAGTCCGGGACAGGGCTTATGGCTACACCTTC
>TRBJ2-7|-|-|TRBV9
CASSVGGTYIYEQYF
TGTGCCAGCAGCGTAGGCGGGACTTATATCTACGAGCAGTACTTC
>TRBJ2-5|-|-|TRBV18
CASSPPGVRETQYF
TGTGCCAGCTCACCGCCGGGAGTTCGTGAGACCCAGTACTTC
>TRBJ1-5|-|-|TRBV14
CASSHLGWQGSNQPQHF
TGTGCCAGCAGCCACCTAGGGTGGCAGGGAAGCAATCAGCCCCAGCATTTT
>TRBJ2-7|-|TRBD1|TRBV7-6
CASSEGQGNSYEQYF
TGTGCCAGCAGCGAGGGACAGGGGAACTCCTACGAGCAGTACTTC
>TRBJ2-5|-|-|TRBV11-1
CASSLLALAIKTQYF
TGTGCCAGCAGCTTACTGGCCCTAGCCATAAAGACCCAGTACTTC
>TRBJ2-3|-|TRBD2|TRBV4-1
CASSQGRGLANLPTGGETRYF
TGCGCCAGCAGCCAGGGCAGGGGACTAGCTAATCTCCCCACCGGGGGGGAAACGCGGTATTTT
>TRBJ2-3|-|TRBD1|TRBV10-3
CAIRDRDRGQQDTQYF
TGTGCCATCAGGGACAGGGACAGGGGGCAACAAGATACGCAGTATTTT
>TRBJ1-1|-|TRBD1|TRBV2
CASSEGTGNTEAFF
TGTGCCAGCAGTGAAGGGACAGGGAACACTGAAGCTTTCTTT
>TRBJ1-1|once|-|TRBV19
CASSVYPPGTEAFF
TGTGCCAGTAGTGTCTACCCTCCGGGAACTGAAGCTTTCTTT
>TRBJ2-5|-|-|TRBV21-1
CASSNCGDQETQYF
TGTGCCAGCAGCAATTGTGGAGACCAAGAGACCCAGTACTTC
>TRBJ2-6|-|-|TRBV3-1/TRBV3-2
CASSQRSGANVLTF
TGTGCCAGCAGCCAGCGGTCTGGGGCCAACGTCCTGACTTTC
>TRBJ2-7|-|TRBD1|TRBV19
CASRLGQGVYEQYF
TGTGCCAGTAGACTGGGACAGGGTGTCTACGAGCAGTACTTC
>TRBJ2-7|-|TRBD1|TRBV7-2
CASTLDRGDTYEQYF
TGTGCCAGCACCCTAGACAGGGGGGATACCTACGAGCAGTACTTC
>TRBJ1-4|-|TRBD1|TRBV18
CASSPRTIGQGQEKLFF
TGTGCCAGCTCACCTAGAACCATAGGACAGGGTCAAGAAAAACTGTTTTTT
>TRBJ1-2|-|-|TRBV28
CASSSPGGGNYGYTF
TGTGCCAGCAGTTCCCCGGGGGGCGGGAACTATGGCTACACCTTC
>TRBJ2-1|-|TRBD1|TRBV19
CASSKAYRGLYNEQFF
TGTGCCAGTAGTAAAGCTTACAGGGGGCTCTACAATGAGCAGTTCTTC
>TRBJ2-2|-|TRBD2|TRBV28
CASSPLSNLAGGPGVAGELFF
TGTGCCAGCAGTCCCCTCAGCAATCTAGCGGGAGGGCCGGGTGTAGCCGGGGAGCTGTTTTTT
>TRBJ1-2|-|-|TRBV5-1
CASSWGDYGYTF
TGCGCCAGCAGCTGGGGAGACTATGGCTACACCTTC
>TRBJ2-1|-|-|TRBV11-2
CASSLVSIEQFF
TGTGCCAGCAGCTTAGTTAGTATTGAGCAGTTCTTC
>TRBJ2-7|-|TRBD2|TRBV28
CASRAGTTTYEQYF
TGTGCCAGCAGAGCCGGGACTACAACCTACGAGCAGTACTTC
>TRBJ2-2|once|-|TRBV5-8
CASSPSGVGSGELFF
TGTGCCAGCAGCCCCTCGGGAGTGGGGAGCGGGGAGCTGTTTTTT
>TRBJ2-2|few|-|TRBV5-1
CASSLEGTGFGNLRAGELFF
-
>TRBJ1-1|-|TRBD1|TRBV19
CASSDPGRGHTEAFF
TGTGCCAGTAGTGATCCTGGCAGGGGGCACACTGAAGCTTTCTTT